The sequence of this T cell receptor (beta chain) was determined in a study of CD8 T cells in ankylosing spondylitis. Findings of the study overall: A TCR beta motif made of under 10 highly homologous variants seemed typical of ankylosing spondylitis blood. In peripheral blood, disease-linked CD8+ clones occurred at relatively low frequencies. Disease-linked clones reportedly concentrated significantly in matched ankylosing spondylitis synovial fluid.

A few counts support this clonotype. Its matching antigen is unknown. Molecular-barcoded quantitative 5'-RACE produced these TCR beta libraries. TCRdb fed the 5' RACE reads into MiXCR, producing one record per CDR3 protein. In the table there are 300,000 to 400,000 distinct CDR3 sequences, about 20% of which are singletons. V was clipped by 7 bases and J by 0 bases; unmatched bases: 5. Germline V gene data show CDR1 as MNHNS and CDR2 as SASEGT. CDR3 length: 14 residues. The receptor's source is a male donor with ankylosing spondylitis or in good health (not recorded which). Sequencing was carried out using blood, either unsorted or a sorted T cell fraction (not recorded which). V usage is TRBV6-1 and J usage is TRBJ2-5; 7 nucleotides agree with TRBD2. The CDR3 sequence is CASKGGAYQETQYF. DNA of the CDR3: TGTGCCAGCAAGGGAGGGGCGTACCAAGAGACCCAGTACTTC.